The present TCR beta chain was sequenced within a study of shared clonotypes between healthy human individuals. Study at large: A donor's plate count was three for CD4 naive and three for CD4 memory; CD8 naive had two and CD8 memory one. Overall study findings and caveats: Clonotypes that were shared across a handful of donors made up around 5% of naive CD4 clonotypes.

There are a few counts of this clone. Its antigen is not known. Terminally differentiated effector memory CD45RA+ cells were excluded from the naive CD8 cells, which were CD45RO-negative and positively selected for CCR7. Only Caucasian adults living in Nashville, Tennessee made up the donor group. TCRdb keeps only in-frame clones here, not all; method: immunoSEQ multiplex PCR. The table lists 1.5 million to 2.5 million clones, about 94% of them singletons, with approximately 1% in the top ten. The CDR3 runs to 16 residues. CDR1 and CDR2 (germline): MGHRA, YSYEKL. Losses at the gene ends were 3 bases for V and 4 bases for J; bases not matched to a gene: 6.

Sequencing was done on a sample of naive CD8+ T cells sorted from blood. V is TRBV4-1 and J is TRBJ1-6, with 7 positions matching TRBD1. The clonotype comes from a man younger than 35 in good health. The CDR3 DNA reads TGCGCCAGCAGCCAGGGACAGAACCCATATAATTCACCCCTCCACTTT. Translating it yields CASSQGQNPYNSPLHF.